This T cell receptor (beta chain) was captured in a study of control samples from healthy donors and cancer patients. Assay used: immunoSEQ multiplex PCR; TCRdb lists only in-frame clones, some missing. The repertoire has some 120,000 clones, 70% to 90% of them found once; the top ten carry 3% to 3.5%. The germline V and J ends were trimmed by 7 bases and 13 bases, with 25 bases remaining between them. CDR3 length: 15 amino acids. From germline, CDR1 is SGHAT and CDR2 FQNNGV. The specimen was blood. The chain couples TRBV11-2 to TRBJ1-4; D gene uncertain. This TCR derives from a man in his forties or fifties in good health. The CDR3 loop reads CASTQRGGSMKGLFF. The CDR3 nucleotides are TGTGCCAGCACTCAAAGAGGCGGATCTATGAAGGGACTGTTTTTT.